What follows describes a single T cell receptor (beta chain). The data were obtained in a study of graft-versus-host responses after intestinal transplantation. The wider study: Following induction with anti-thymocyte globulin, all recipients were given tacrolimus and steroids for two to three years.

This CDR3 is built from 16 residues. The germline V gene encodes CDR1 SGDLS and CDR2 YYNGEE. The V end lost 0 bases, the J end lost 1 base, and 8 bases lay between the germline ends. Clones were sequenced by immunoSEQ multiplex PCR, and TCRdb holds only the in-frame ones, with some missing. The sample holds 35,000 to 45,000 clones, around 94% seen once. The clonotype originates from a human patient who received an intestinal transplant, so some T cells may come from the graft donor. V and J are TRBV9 and TRBJ2-6; D uncertain. The input for sequencing was PBMCs, taken 16 days after intestinal transplant. The CDR3 region is CASSVAERSGANVLTF. Written as DNA, the CDR3 is TGTGCCAGCAGCGTAGCGGAGAGATCTGGGGCCAACGTCCTGACTTTC. Full variable domain (outside the CDR3, taken from reference TRBV9 and TRBJ2-6): DSGVTQTPKHLITATGQRVTLRCSPRSGDLSVYWYQQSLDQGLQFLIQYYNGEERAKGNILERFSAQQFPDLHSELNLSSLELGDSALYFCASSVAERSGANVLTFGAGSRLTVL.